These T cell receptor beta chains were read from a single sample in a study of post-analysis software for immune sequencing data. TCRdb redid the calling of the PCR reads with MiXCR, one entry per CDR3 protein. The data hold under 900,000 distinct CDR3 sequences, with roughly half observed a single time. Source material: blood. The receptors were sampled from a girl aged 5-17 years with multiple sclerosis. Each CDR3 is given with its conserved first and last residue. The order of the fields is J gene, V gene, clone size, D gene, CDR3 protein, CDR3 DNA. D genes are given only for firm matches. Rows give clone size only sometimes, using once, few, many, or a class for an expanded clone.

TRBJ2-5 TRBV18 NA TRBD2 CASSPLPAGVQETQYF TGTGCCAGCTCACCACTCCCAGCGGGGGTACAAGAGACCCAGTACTTC
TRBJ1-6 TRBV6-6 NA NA CASSHGGRVNSPLHF TGTGCCAGCAGCCACGGTGGCAGGGTAAATTCACCCCTCCACTTT
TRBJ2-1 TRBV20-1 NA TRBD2 CSAGTSGSFPNEQFF TGCAGTGCCGGGACTAGCGGGAGTTTCCCCAATGAGCAGTTCTTC
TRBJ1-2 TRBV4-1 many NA CASSQPPRDYGYTF TGCGCCAGCAGCCAACCCCCCAGGGACTATGGCTACACCTTC
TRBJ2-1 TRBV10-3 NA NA CAISESVGLYNEQFF TGTGCCATCAGTGAGTCAGTAGGACTGTACAATGAGCAGTTCTTC
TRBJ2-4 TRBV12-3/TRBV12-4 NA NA CAGSPQGNGDERYF TGTGCCGGCAGCCCCCAAGGGAATGGCGACGAGCGGTACTTC
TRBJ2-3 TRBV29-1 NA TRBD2 CSVEKRGSSTDTQYF TGCAGCGTTGAAAAGCGGGGATCTAGCACAGATACGCAGTATTTT
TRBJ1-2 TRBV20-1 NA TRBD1 CSAQSGGGTPYTF TGCAGTGCACAATCAGGGGGCGGGACCCCCTACACCTTC
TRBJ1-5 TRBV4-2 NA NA CASSLGRVGNQPQHF TGTGCCAGCAGCCTCGGAAGGGTCGGTAATCAGCCCCAGCATTTT
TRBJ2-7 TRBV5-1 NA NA CASSHDREAYEQYF TGCGCCAGCAGCCACGACAGAGAAGCCTACGAGCAGTACTTC
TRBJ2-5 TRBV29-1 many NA CSVGQVLQETQYF TGCAGCGTCGGCCAGGTGCTCCAAGAGACCCAGTACTTC
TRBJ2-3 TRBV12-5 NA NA CASGSISWDTQYF TGTGCTAGTGGTTCCATTTCGTGGGATACGCAGTATTTT
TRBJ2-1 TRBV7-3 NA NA CASSLFESSYNEQFF TGTGCCAGCAGCTTATTTGAAAGCTCCTACAATGAGCAGTTCTTC
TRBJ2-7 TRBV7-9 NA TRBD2 CASGAYEQYF TGTGCGAGCGGGGCCTACGAGCAGTACTTC
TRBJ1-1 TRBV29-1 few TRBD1 CSIKLGQGHVGTEAFF TGCAGCATTAAGCTGGGACAGGGCCACGTGGGCACTGAAGCTTTCTTT
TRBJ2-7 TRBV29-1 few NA CSVEIGRADYEQYF TGCAGCGTTGAAATAGGACGGGCTGACTACGAGCAGTACTTC
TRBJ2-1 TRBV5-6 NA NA CASSPTRYNEQFF TGTGCCAGCAGCCCTACGAGATACAATGAGCAGTTCTTC
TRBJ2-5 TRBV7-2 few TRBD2 CASSLVHLAGVRETQYF TGTGCCAGCAGCTTAGTGCACTTAGCGGGAGTGCGAGAGACCCAGTACTTC
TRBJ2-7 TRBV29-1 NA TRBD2 CSVLSGSYEQYF TGCAGCGTTCTGAGCGGGAGCTACGAGCAGTACTTC
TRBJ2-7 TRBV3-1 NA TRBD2 CASSQGGLAGGEQYF TGTGCCAGCAGCCAAGGGGGACTAGCGGGAGGCGAGCAGTACTTC
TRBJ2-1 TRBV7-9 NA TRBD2 CASSSRTSYNEQFF TGTGCCAGCAGTTCTCGGACTAGCTACAATGAGCAGTTCTTC
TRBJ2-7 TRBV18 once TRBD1 CASSPLGDRDLYEQYF TGTGCCAGCTCACCATTGGGGGACAGGGATCTCTACGAGCAGTACTTC
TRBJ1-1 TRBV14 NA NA CASSLRVRDTEAFF TGTGCCAGCAGCCTCAGGGTACGGGACACTGAAGCTTTCTTT
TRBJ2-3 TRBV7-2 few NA CASSPIGTDTQYF TGTGCCAGCAGCCCCATAGGTACGGATACGCAGTATTTT
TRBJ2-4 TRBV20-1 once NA CSASSKNIQYF TGCAGTGCTAGTTCCAAAAACATTCAGTACTTC
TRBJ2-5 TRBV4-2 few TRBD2 CASSQDMEGGGSKYF TGTGCCAGCAGCCAAGATATGGAGGGCGGGGGTTCGAAGTACTTC
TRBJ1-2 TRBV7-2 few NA CASSLDPNYGYTF TGTGCCAGCAGCTTAGATCCTAACTATGGCTACACCTTC
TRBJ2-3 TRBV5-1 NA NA CASSLDSPLWDTQYF TGCGCCAGCAGTTTGGACTCTCCACTGTGGGATACGCAGTATTTT
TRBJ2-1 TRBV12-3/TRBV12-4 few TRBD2 CASRVAGDAAQNEQFF TGTGCCAGCAGGGTAGCGGGAGACGCCGCCCAGAATGAGCAGTTCTTC
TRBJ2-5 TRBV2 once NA CASSEGQKETQYF TGTGCCAGCAGTGAGGGTCAGAAAGAGACCCAGTACTTC
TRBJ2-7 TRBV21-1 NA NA CASSKGRKRGGPYEQYF TGTGCCAGCAGCAAAGGGCGGAAGAGAGGGGGACCCTACGAGCAGTACTTC
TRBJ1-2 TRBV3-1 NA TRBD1 CASSYRGGQNNGYTF TGTGCCAGCAGCTACCGGGGGGGACAGAATAATGGCTACACCTTC
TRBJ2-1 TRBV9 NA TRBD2 CASSVSGALAVPYNEQFF TGTGCCAGCAGCGTTTCAGGAGCTCTAGCGGTCCCCTACAATGAGCAGTTCTTC
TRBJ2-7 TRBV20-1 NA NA CSTRGAGHEQYF TGCAGTACTAGAGGGGCGGGGCACGAGCAGTACTTC
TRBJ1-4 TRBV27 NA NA CASSPWTREKLFF TGTGCCAGCAGTCCCTGGACAAGGGAAAAACTGTTTTTT
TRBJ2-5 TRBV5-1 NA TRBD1 CASSLGGTGGQETQYF TGCGCCAGCAGCTTGGGCGGTACAGGGGGCCAAGAGACCCAGTACTTC
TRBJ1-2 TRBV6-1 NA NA CAGSEALQGPYGYTF TGTGCCGGCAGTGAAGCGCTTCAGGGACCCTATGGCTACACCTTC
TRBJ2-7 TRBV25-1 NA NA CASSEQGNEQYF TGTGCCAGCAGTGAACAGGGGAACGAGCAGTACTTC
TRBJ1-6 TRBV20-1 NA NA CSARNQSNSPLHF TGCAGTGCTAGAAACCAAAGTAATTCACCCCTCCACTTT
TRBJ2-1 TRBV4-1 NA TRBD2 CASSQESLAVNEQFF TGCGCCAGCAGCCAAGAGAGCCTAGCGGTGAATGAGCAGTTCTTC
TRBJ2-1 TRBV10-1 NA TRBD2 CASSGKTSGHNEQFF TGCGCCAGCAGTGGAAAGACTAGCGGCCACAATGAGCAGTTCTTC
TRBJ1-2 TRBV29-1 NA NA CSVDGLGENYGYTF TGCAGCGTTGATGGTCTGGGTGAAAACTATGGCTACACCTTC
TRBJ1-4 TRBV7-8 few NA CASSIGQSNNEKLFF TGTGCCAGCAGCATCGGACAGTCGAATAATGAAAAACTGTTTTTT
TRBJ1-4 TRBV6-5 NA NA CASSPDLWGYNEKLFF TGTGCCAGCAGTCCGGACTTATGGGGATATAATGAAAAACTGTTTTTT
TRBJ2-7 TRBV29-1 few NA CSVGGGLDYEQYF TGCAGCGTTGGGGGGGGCCTCGACTACGAGCAGTACTTC
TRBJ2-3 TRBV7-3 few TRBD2 CASGLVAGGPLRTDTQYF TGTGCCAGCGGCTTAGTAGCGGGAGGACCCCTACGCACAGATACGCAGTATTTT
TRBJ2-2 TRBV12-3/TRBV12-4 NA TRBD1 CASSFDRGSGELFF TGTGCCAGCAGTTTTGACAGGGGCTCCGGGGAGCTGTTTTTT
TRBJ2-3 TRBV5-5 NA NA CATRDGPSTDTQYF TGTGCCACCCGGGACGGCCCTAGCACAGATACGCAGTATTTT